Sequencing of this T cell receptor beta chain was carried out in a study of T cell changes during pregnancy in multiple sclerosis. Using immunoSEQ multiplex PCR, the repertoire was profiled, and TCRdb retains in-frame clones only, with some absent. The sample lists some 60,000 clones, approximately 92% occurring once. This clone has just one count. The V gene's germline CDR1 is SEHNR and CDR2 FQNEAQ (reference sequence). The CDR3 totals 15 residues. The V segment lost 1 base and the J segment 5 bases; nucleotides outside the gene matches: 7. The receptor was isolated from a female donor with multiple sclerosis, enrolled in a pregnancy study. This sequence joins TRBV7-9 and TRBJ1-1, with 7 bases aligning to TRBD1. This specimen consisted of peripheral blood, obtained in the first trimester of pregnancy. CDR3 sequence reads: CASSLVGGRGTEAFF. The CDR3 DNA follows: TGTGCCAGCAGCTTAGTAGGGGGCAGGGGGACTGAAGCTTTCTTT.